Following are 26 T cell receptor beta chains from one sample sequenced in a study of T cells in Graves' hyperthyroidism and ophthalmopathy. From RNA transcripts, TCR beta CDR3 regions were amplified. The study used the HTBI primer set for a first-round RT-PCR of the TCR CDR3. TCRdb re-called the multiplex PCR reads with MiXCR, one entry per CDR3 protein. The sample lists about 350,000 distinct CDR3 sequences; roughly 13% were seen once. Source material: blood. These receptors came from a woman aged 25 to 45 with Graves' hyperthyroidism.

The table lists this clonotype with a few counts. The chain combines TRBV7-8 with TRBJ1-5, with D perhaps matching TRBD1 (6 bases). The germline V gene has CDR1 SGHVS and CDR2 FQNEAQ. This CDR3 contains 16 residues. V lost 4 bases and J lost 7, with 20 bases in between. This chain's CDR3 is CASSSYPRGAAQPQHF. CDR3 sequence (DNA): TGTGCCAGCAGCTCCTACCCCAGGGGAGCGGCGCAGCCCCAGCATTTT. The complete variable domain, with remaining parts taken from reference TRBV7-8 and TRBJ1-5, reads GAGVSQSPRYKVAKRGQDVALRCDPISGHVSLFWYQQALGQGPEFLTYFQNEAQLDKSGLPSDRFFAERPEGSVSTLKIQRTQQEDSAVYLCASSSYPRGAAQPQHFGDGTRLSIL.

This clonotype was seen a few times. The V and J genes are TRBV5-1 and TRBJ2-1; D perhaps matches TRBD2 (6 bases). The CDR3 consists of 16 residues. Trimming removed 0 bases at V and 3 bases at J, with 13 bases between. CDR1 SGHRS and CDR2 YFSETQ come from the germline V gene. The DNA for the CDR3 is TGCGCCAGCAGCTTGGACCCGGGACTCAACTACAATGAGCAGTTCTTC. Protein sequence: CASSLDPGLNYNEQFF.

This clonotype appeared a few times. The chain has TRBV28 and TRBJ1-3; D is possibly TRBD1 (6 bases). The germline gives CDR1 MDHEN, CDR2 SYDVKM. The CDR3 loop spans 15 amino acids. The germline V and J ends were trimmed by 5 bases and 0 bases, with 11 bases remaining between them. CDR3 nucleotides: TGTGCCAGCAGTCCCGGGGGCCTCTCTGGAAACACCATATATTTT. As protein: CASSPGGLSGNTIYF. Full variable domain (rest looked up from reference TRBV28 and TRBJ1-3): DVKVTQSSRYLVKRTGEKVFLECVQDMDHENMFWYRQDPGLGLRLIYFSYDVKMKEKGDIPEGYSVSREKKERFSLILESASTNQTSMYLCASSPGGLSGNTIYFGEGSWLTVV.

As to this clonotype: One base away lies a much larger clone, so this may be a sequencing read error. The V gene is TRBV7-2, the J gene TRBJ2-1, with D possibly TRBD2 on 6 matching bases. Germline CDR1 SGHTA, CDR2 FQGNSA. Trimming removed 1 base at V and 6 bases at J, with 19 bases between. The CDR3 consists of 17 residues. The CDR3 DNA is TGTGCCAGCAGCTTAGATCAGTGGACTAATGCGGTCAATGAGCAGTTCTTC. As protein: CASSLDQWTNAVNEQFF.

This clonotype was observed a handful of times. J is TRBJ2-3 and V is TRBV20-1; perhaps TRBD2 as D (7 bases). The CDR3 spans 15 residues. The germline V gene has CDR1 DFQATT and CDR2 SNEGSKA (reference sequence). V was trimmed by 3 bases and J by 1 base, leaving 14 bases between them. The CDR3 loop reads CSARVRGGGTDTQYF. Here the CDR3 DNA reads TGCAGTGCTAGGGTCAGGGGAGGGGGCACAGATACGCAGTATTTT.

This clonotype was recorded many times. The chain recombines TRBV19 with TRBJ2-5; no firm D call. V was trimmed by 4 bases and J by 2 bases, leaving 14 bases between them. The CDR3 is 15 amino acids. Germline values: CDR1 LNHDA, CDR2 SQIVND (reference sequence). The CDR3 sequence: CASSTPVGIQETQYF. The CDR3 DNA reads as TGTGCCAGTAGTACCCCCGTTGGGATACAAGAGACCCAGTACTTC.

This clonotype has ten or more counts. The chain couples TRBV2 to TRBJ2-7, with no clear D. The germline V gene has CDR1 SNHLY and CDR2 FYNNEI. The CDR3 has 15 amino acids. With 10 bases removed from V and 2 bases from J, the gap between germline ends came to 21 bases. The CDR3 coding sequence is TGTGCCACCGACCCAAACACCCCGAGTCCCTACGAGCAGTACTTC. It yields the protein CATDPNTPSPYEQYF.

This clonotype occurred many times. This sequence joins TRBV6-2 or TRBV6-3 and TRBJ2-1; TRBD2 might be the D (5 bases). CDR3 length: 16 residues. V lost 0 bases to trimming and J lost 4 bases, with 13 bases between them. CDR1 and CDR2 (germline): MNHEY, SVGEGT. CDR3 in DNA: TGTGCCAGCAGTTACTCGATCACCAGCGGATACAATGAGCAGTTCTTC. Translating it yields CASSYSITSGYNEQFF.

Notes on this clonotype: A much larger clone lies a single base off, so this may be a read error. The V gene is TRBV2, the J gene TRBJ2-5, with 16 bases fitting TRBD2. The CDR3 runs to 17 residues. Germline V gives CDR1 SNHLY, CDR2 FYNNEI. CDR3 amino acids: CAGSTGTSGREEETQYF. CDR3 nucleotides: TGTGCCGGCAGCACCGGGACTAGCGGGAGGGAGGAAGAGACCCAGTACTTC.

Ten or more counts support this clonotype. J is TRBJ1-2 and V is TRBV6-2 or TRBV6-3; D is ambiguous. There are 13 residues in the CDR3. CDR1 is MNHEY and CDR2 is SVGEGT in the germline V gene. V shed 6 bases and J shed 8 bases, with 16 bases lying between them. CDR3 region: CASRRDSSGGYTF. In nucleotides, the CDR3 is TGTGCCAGCAGAAGGGATTCGTCGGGAGGCTACACCTTC.

This clonotype has a handful of counts. The rearrangement joins TRBV2 to TRBJ2-7; 11 bases are shared with TRBD2. This CDR3 contains 18 residues. With V trimmed by 0 bases and J by 3 bases, 10 bases remained unmatched. Germline CDR1 and CDR2: SNHLY and FYNNEI. The CDR3 region is CASSEAVRLAGGNYEQYF. Written as DNA, the CDR3 is TGTGCCAGCAGTGAAGCGGTTAGGCTAGCGGGAGGTAACTACGAGCAGTACTTC.

This chain joins TRBV20-1 and TRBJ2-1, with D possibly matching TRBD1 (6 bases). The CDR3 is 14 amino acids. V was shortened by 6 bases and J by 4 bases, with 16 bases between the two germline ends. In germline, CDR1 is DFQATT, CDR2 SNEGSKA (reference sequence). The CDR3 loop reads CSAIEGHRYNEQFF. The CDR3 coding sequence is TGCAGTGCCATAGAGGGACATAGGTACAATGAGCAGTTCTTC.

In the case of this clonotype: With a much larger clone just one base away, this may be a read error. The chain carries TRBV12-3 or TRBV12-4 and TRBJ2-1; D gene ambiguous. The CDR3 length is 10 residues. CDR3 bases: TGTGCCAGCGGATACAATGGGCAGTTCTTC. Its protein product is CASGYNGQFF.

This clonotype was seen at least ten times. This chain links TRBV30 with TRBJ2-2; the match to TRBD1 covers 7 bases. The V and J ends lost 0 bases and 3 bases, in that order; junction bases with no gene match: 4. The CDR3 loop spans 15 amino acids. Germline CDR1 GTSNPN, CDR2 SVGIG (reference sequence). CDR3 in DNA: TGTGCCTGGAGTGTACAGGGGCAGCACACCGGGGAGCTGTTTTTT. Its translation is CAWSVQGQHTGELFF.

This clonotype was seen a handful of times. The chain recombines TRBV15 with TRBJ1-2; TRBD1 might be the D (5 bases). Germline V gene sequence: CDR1 LNHNV, CDR2 YYDKDF (reference sequence). The CDR3 runs 14 residues. The V end was cut by 5 bases, the J end by 3 bases, with 13 bases between. CDR3 nucleotides: TGTGCCACCAGCGGGACGGGACCGTACTATGGCTACACCTTC. This codes for CATSGTGPYYGYTF.

This clonotype was counted ten times or more. The chain recombines TRBV20-1 with TRBJ2-7; no definite D call. From germline, CDR1 is DFQATT and CDR2 SNEGSKA (reference sequence). The CDR3 runs 13 residues. The V end lost 4 bases, the J end lost 4 bases, and 14 bases lay between the germline ends. The CDR3 region is CSANRASQYEQYF. CDR3 DNA sequence: TGCAGTGCTAACCGGGCCTCCCAATACGAGCAGTACTTC.

This clonotype appeared many times. The V call is TRBV28, the J call TRBJ2-5, with D possibly being TRBD1 (5 bases). Trimming left V 5 bases short and J 5 bases short, with 12 bases between. This CDR3 spans 13 amino acids. CDR1 and CDR2 from the germline V gene are MDHEN and SYDVKM. CDR3 DNA sequence: TGTGCCAGCAGTCATACAGGCGATGAGACCCAGTACTTC. Translated: CASSHTGDETQYF. The whole variable domain, remainder taken from reference TRBV28 and TRBJ2-5, is DVKVTQSSRYLVKRTGEKVFLECVQDMDHENMFWYRQDPGLGLRLIYFSYDVKMKEKGDIPEGYSVSREKKERFSLILESASTNQTSMYLCASSHTGDETQYFGPGTRLLVL.

The chain uses TRBV30 and TRBJ2-2; the D is unclear. Germline CDR1 and CDR2: GTSNPN and SVGIG (reference sequence). The CDR3 sequence is 13 residues long. The germline V and J ends were trimmed by 0 bases and 4 bases, with 6 bases remaining between them. Written as DNA, the CDR3 is TGTGCCTGGAGTGTTTCCGCCACCGGGGAGCTGTTTTTT. Its protein is CAWSVSATGELFF.

This clonotype was recorded many times. V usage is TRBV28 and J usage is TRBJ2-1; D perhaps matches TRBD1 (7 bases). V lost 2 bases and J 0 bases, leaving 29 bases between the germline ends. Germline V gives CDR1 MDHEN, CDR2 SYDVKM. The CDR3 extends over 22 amino acids. CDR3 amino acids: CASSLPPVGTVPGGSSYNEQFF. DNA of the CDR3: TGTGCCAGCAGTTTACCACCGGTCGGGACAGTCCCTGGGGGGAGCTCCTACAATGAGCAGTTCTTC.

This clonotype has only a few counts. CDR3 nucleotides: TGCGCCAGCAGCCAAGTGGTAGGGATCAGCAATGAGCAGTTCTTC. It specifies CASSQVVGISNEQFF. The V gene is TRBV4-1, the J gene TRBJ2-1; D is unresolved. CDR3 length: 15 amino acids. Trimming shortened V by 1 base and J by 6 bases, and 13 bases separated the two germline ends. Germline-derived CDR1 and CDR2 are MGHRA and YSYEKL.

There are a few counts of this clonotype. The V call is TRBV18, the J call TRBJ2-7, with TRBD2 matching 7 bases. Germline V gives CDR1 KGHSH, CDR2 LQKENI. V shed 2 bases and J 2 bases; nucleotides not matched to a gene: 9. This CDR3 has 16 amino acids. As DNA, the CDR3 is TGTGCCAGCTCACCAACTAGTAGCGGGCTGGCCTACGAGCAGTACTTC. Translated, it gives CASSPTSSGLAYEQYF.

The chain employs TRBV30 and TRBJ1-5, with D perhaps matching TRBD1 (5 bases). Germline V gene data show CDR1 as GTSNPN and CDR2 as SVGIG (reference sequence). Trimming stripped 1 base from V and 3 bases from J, with 10 bases between. There are 14 residues in the CDR3. The CDR3 region has the DNA TGTGCCTGGAGTGATAACAGGTACAATCAGCCCCAGCATTTT. Encoded protein: CAWSDNRYNQPQHF.

This sequence joins TRBV14 and TRBJ1-1, with D unresolved. Between the trimmed V and J ends, which lost 2 bases and 6 bases, there was a span of 10 bases. Germline V gene lookup returns CDR1 SGHDN and CDR2 FVKESK. This CDR3 is 13 amino acids long. The CDR3, as DNA: TGTGCCAGCAGCCAATTAGAAGAGGCTGAAGCTTTCTTT. Protein: CASSQLEEAEAFF.

This clonotype was picked up many times. DNA for the CDR3: TGTGCCACCAGTATGGATACGCAGTATTTT. Residues: CATSMDTQYF. This chain joins TRBV24-1 and TRBJ2-3; no firm D call. From germline, CDR1 is KGHDR and CDR2 SFDVKD. This CDR3 region has 10 residues. V lost 6 bases and J lost 6, with 3 bases in between.

The table lists this clonotype with many counts. This chain uses TRBV6-1 with TRBJ2-6; D not certain. The CDR3 consists of 13 residues. V was pared by 8 bases and J by 0 bases, with 5 bases between. CDR1 and CDR2 from the germline V gene are MNHNS and SASEGT. This chain's CDR3 is CASHSSGANVLTF. The CDR3 DNA follows: TGTGCCAGCCATTCCTCTGGGGCCAACGTCCTGACTTTC.

The chain combines TRBV6-1 with TRBJ1-5; D remains ambiguous. Trimming cost V 6 bases and J 9 bases, with 12 bases left between them. The CDR3 runs to 12 residues. CDR1 is MNHNS and CDR2 is SASEGT in the germline V gene. CDR3 sequence reads: CASSTQSGPQHF. Written as DNA, the CDR3 is TGTGCCAGCAGCACCCAGTCGGGGCCCCAGCATTTT.